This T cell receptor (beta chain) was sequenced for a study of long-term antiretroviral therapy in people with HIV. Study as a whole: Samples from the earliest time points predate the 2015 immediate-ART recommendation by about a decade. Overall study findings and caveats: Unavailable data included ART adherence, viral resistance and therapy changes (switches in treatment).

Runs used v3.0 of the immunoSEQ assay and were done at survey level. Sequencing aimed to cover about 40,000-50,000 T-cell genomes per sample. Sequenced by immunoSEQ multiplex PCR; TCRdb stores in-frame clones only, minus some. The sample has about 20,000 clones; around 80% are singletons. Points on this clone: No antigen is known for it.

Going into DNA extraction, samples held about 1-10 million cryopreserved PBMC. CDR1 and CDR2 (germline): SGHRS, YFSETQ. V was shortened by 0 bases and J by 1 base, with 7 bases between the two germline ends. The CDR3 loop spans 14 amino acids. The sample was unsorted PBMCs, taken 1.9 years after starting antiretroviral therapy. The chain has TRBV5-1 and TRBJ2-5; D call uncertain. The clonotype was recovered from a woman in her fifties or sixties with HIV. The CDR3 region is CASSLVPSQETQYF. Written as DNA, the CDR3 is TGCGCCAGCAGCTTGGTGCCCAGCCAAGAGACCCAGTACTTC.